These T cell receptor beta chains were read from a single sample in a study of monozygotic twins with inflammatory bowel disease. TCRdb reprocessed the 5' RACE reads, keeping one entry per CDR3 protein, no DNA. The repertoire shows under 200,000 distinct CDR3 sequences; the top ten hold roughly 2.4%. Sequenced material: blood. All receptors come from a human donor with ulcerative colitis or Crohn's disease, or a healthy co-twin of an affected twin (not recorded which). Both conserved end residues are part of each CDR3.

j_gene,v_gene,CDR3aa
TRBJ2-1,TRBV15,CATSTKIQGYNEQFF
TRBJ1-5,TRBV28,CASSLFSPSGVQHF
TRBJ2-7,TRBV12-3/TRBV12-4,CASSFEEGDEQYF
TRBJ2-5,TRBV5-4,CASRSDGGEETQYF
TRBJ2-7,TRBV5-1,CASSSGTGDAEQYF
TRBJ2-5,TRBV12-3/TRBV12-4,CASSLGQYQETQYF
TRBJ2-5,TRBV11-2,CASRLTGVRIQETQYF
TRBJ1-2,TRBV15,CATSRVGPSLLNYGYTF
TRBJ2-5,TRBV7-2,CASSLFRWETQYF
TRBJ1-3,TRBV5-1,CASRQTGGDTIYF
TRBJ2-7,TRBV12-3/TRBV12-4,CASSEGQGRQYF
TRBJ1-2,TRBV6-1,CASSDRGTGNGYTF
TRBJ1-4,TRBV7-2,CASSLEASNEKLFF
TRBJ2-7,TRBV30,CAWSVNVYEQYF
TRBJ2-3,TRBV7-2,CASSLRSRTDTQYF
TRBJ2-3,TRBV20-1,CSATAAGGFADTQYF
TRBJ2-5,TRBV5-6,CASSLLQGWETQYF
TRBJ2-6,TRBV12-3/TRBV12-4,CASRRTIIARANVLTF
TRBJ2-7,TRBV14,CASSQDRLYEQYF
TRBJ2-2,TRBV7-2,CASSPLAGVLTGELFF
TRBJ2-1,TRBV21-1,CASSLRAGGPNTDEQFF
TRBJ2-7,TRBV5-6,CASSLAGLAGYEQYF
TRBJ2-1,TRBV7-3,CASSSRAGLHEQFF
TRBJ2-2,TRBV27,CASAPTSNTGELFF
TRBJ2-3,TRBV3-1,CASSPSGDTQYF
TRBJ2-5,TRBV7-2,CASSLAVWSGRAKETQYF
TRBJ2-1,TRBV20-1,CSAMPLGTTYNEQFF
TRBJ2-5,TRBV7-8,CASSLVGDRDGTQYF
TRBJ1-2,TRBV24-1,CATSKQGYYGYTF
TRBJ2-5,TRBV12-3/TRBV12-4,CASSLAPTSSETQYF
TRBJ2-7,TRBV5-1,CASNEGGEDHEQYF
TRBJ2-5,TRBV25-1,CASSAATGRRETQYF
TRBJ2-6,TRBV6-5,CASSYSGANVLTF
TRBJ1-5,TRBV7-8,CASSLVGGRGNQPQHF
TRBJ1-6,TRBV4-2,CASSRRDDYNSPLHF
TRBJ2-7,TRBV5-1,CASSLQGGSYEQYF
TRBJ1-3,TRBV5-4,CASSLGTGGNTIYF
TRBJ2-6,TRBV20-1,CSVAGSSRANVLTF
TRBJ1-1,TRBV14,CASSQGLISEAFF
TRBJ2-3,TRBV5-4,CASSLGTGGTDTQYF
TRBJ2-2,TRBV20-1,CSARSYRDRGYTGELFF
TRBJ1-2,TRBV5-1,CASSLAGSYYGYTF
TRBJ1-5,TRBV5-1,CASSLGNSNSNQPQHF